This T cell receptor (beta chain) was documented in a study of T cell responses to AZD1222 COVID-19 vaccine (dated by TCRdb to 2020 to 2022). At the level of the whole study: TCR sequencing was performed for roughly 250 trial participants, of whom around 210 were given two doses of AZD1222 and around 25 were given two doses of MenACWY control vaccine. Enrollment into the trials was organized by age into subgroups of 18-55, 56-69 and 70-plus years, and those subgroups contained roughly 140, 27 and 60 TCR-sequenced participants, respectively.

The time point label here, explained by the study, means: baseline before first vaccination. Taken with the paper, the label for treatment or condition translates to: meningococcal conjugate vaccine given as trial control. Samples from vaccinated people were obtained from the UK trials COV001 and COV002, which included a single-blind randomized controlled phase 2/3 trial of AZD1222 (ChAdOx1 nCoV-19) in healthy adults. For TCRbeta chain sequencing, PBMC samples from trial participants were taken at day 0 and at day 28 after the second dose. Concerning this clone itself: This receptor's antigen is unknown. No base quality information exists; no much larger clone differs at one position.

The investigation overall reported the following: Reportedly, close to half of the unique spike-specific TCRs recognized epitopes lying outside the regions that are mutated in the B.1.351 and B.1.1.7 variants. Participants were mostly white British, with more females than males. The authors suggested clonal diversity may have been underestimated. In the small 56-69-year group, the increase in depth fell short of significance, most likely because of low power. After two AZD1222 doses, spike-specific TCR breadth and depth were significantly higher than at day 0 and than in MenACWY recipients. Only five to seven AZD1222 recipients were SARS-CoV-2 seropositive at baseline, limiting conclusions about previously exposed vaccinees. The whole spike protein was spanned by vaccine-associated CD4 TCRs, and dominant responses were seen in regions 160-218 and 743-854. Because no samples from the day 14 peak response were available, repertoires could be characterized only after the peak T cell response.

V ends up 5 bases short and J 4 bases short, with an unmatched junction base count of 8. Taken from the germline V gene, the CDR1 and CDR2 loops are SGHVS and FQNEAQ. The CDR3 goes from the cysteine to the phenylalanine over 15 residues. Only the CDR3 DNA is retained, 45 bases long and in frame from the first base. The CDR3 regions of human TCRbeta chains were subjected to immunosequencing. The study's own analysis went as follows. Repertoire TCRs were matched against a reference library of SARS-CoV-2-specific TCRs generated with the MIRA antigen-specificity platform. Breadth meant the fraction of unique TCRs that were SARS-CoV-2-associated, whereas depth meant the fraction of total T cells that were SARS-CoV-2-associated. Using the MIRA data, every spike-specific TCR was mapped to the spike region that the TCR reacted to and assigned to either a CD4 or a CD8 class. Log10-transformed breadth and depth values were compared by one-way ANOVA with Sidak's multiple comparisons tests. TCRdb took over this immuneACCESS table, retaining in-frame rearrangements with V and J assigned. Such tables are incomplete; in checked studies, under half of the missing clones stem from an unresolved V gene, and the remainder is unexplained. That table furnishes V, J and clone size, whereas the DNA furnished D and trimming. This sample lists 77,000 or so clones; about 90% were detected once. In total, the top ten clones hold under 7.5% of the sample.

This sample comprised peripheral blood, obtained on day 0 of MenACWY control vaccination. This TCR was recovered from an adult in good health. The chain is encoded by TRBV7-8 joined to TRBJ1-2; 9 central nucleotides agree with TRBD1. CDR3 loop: CASSREGTGLYGYTF. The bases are TGTGCCAGCAGCCGGGAAGGGACAGGGCTCTATGGCTACACCTTC. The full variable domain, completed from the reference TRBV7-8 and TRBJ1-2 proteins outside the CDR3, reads GAGVSQSPRYKVAKRGQDVALRCDPISGHVSLFWYQQALGQGPEFLTYFQNEAQLDKSGLPSDRFFAERPEGSVSTLKIQRTQQEDSAVYLCASSREGTGLYGYTFGSGTRLTVV.